The rows below give T cell receptor beta chains drawn from one sample of a study of early T cells in non-severe SARS-CoV-2 infection. Via MiXCR, TCRdb re-called the 5' RACE reads, giving one row per CDR3 protein. The repertoire holds more than 75,000 distinct CDR3 sequences, with around 13% as singletons. The source material was whole blood. Receptors originate from an adult who was a healthcare worker with PCR-confirmed SARS-CoV-2 infection or an uninfected control (not recorded which). Both conserved end residues are part of each CDR3. A D gene is named only where the DNA matches it firmly. Clone sizes are given selectively: once, few, many, or a class where the clone is expanded.

TRBD2	TRBJ2-1	many	TRBV7-9	TGTGCCAGCAGCTCAACTAGCGGGGGGGCCCATGAGCAGTTCTTC	CASSSTSGGAHEQFF
NA	TRBJ2-1	few	TRBV12-2	TGTGCAAGTCGCCCAGCGGGGGCAGGGGAGTCGAAAGTGAGCTCCTACAATGAGCAGTTCTTC	CASRPAGAGESKVSSYNEQFF
NA	TRBJ2-3	many	TRBV14	TGTGCCAGCAGCCAAGTTTCCGGTTATAGCACAGATACGCAGTATTTT	CASSQVSGYSTDTQYF
NA	TRBJ1-2	NA	TRBV3-1	TGTGCCAGCAGCCCCCCGGGACGCAGGGCCGTTGGCTACACCTTC	CASSPPGRRAVGYTF
NA	TRBJ1-4	few	TRBV7-8	TGTGCCAGCAGCTTAGCGTTGATGTCAGGGATCGCAACTAATGAAAAACTGTTTTTT	CASSLALMSGIATNEKLFF
TRBD1	TRBJ2-5	many	TRBV7-6	TGTGCCAGCAGCAGTGACAGGGCCGAGACCCAGTACTTC	CASSSDRAETQYF
NA	TRBJ2-5	NA	TRBV7-2	TGTGCCAGCAGCGGGAAGGGTCGAGGGGGACGAGAGACCCAGTACTTC	CASSGKGRGGRETQYF
NA	TRBJ1-1	NA	TRBV25-1	TGTGCCAGCAGTGAATCAGGGGACTTGAACACTGAAGCTTTCTTT	CASSESGDLNTEAFF
NA	TRBJ1-5	few	TRBV27	TGTGCCAGCAGGCTCCGAGCCCAGGGAAGCAATCAGCCCCAGCATTTT	CASRLRAQGSNQPQHF
NA	TRBJ1-1	NA	TRBV12-3/TRBV12-4	TGTGCCAGCAGTTTAGGAAACGCGAACACTGAAGCTTTCTTT	CASSLGNANTEAFF
TRBD1	TRBJ1-3	NA	TRBV27	TGTGCCACTCGACAGGGGGCTGGAAACACCATATATTTT	CATRQGAGNTIYF
TRBD2	TRBJ2-3	few	TRBV19	TGTGCCAGTAGTATTTCAAGCGGGGGGGCCGATTTTTCCCAGGATACGCAGTATTTT	CASSISSGGADFSQDTQYF
NA	TRBJ1-1	NA	TRBV27	TGTGCCAGCAGTGGACGAGGGAATGAAGCTTTCTTT	CASSGRGNEAFF
NA	TRBJ1-2	NA	TRBV3-2	TGTGCCAGCAGCCAAAGTTGCAGGACTAACTATGGCTACACCTTC	CASSQSCRTNYGYTF
NA	TRBJ2-7	NA	TRBV27	TGTGCCAGCAGCTTAGGACACCCGAGCTCCTACGAGCAGTACTTC	CASSLGHPSSYEQYF
TRBD1	TRBJ1-6	few	TRBV27	TGTGCCAGCAGTTCTCATCAGACAGGGGCCGATTCACCCCTCCACTTT	CASSSHQTGADSPLHF
NA	TRBJ1-4	many	TRBV12-3/TRBV12-4	TGTGCCAGCAGTTCCCCCCGTGAAAAACTGTTTTTT	CASSSPREKLFF
TRBD1	TRBJ1-2	few	TRBV12-3/TRBV12-4	TGTGCCAGCATTTTCTTAGGGGGCGATGGCTACACCTTC	CASIFLGGDGYTF
TRBD1	TRBJ1-5	many	TRBV12-3/TRBV12-4	TGTGCCAGCAGCCTTACAGGGGGCCGCAATCAGCCCCAGCATTTT	CASSLTGGRNQPQHF
NA	TRBJ1-1	many	TRBV6-5	TGTGCCAGTCACCTTTATCGGTCCACTGAAGCTTTCTTT	CASHLYRSTEAFF
TRBD1	TRBJ2-1	few	TRBV7-8	TGTGCCAGCAGCTCCGACAGGGTTGATGAGCAGTTCTTC	CASSSDRVDEQFF
TRBD1	TRBJ2-5	many	TRBV13	TGTGCCAGCAGCTTTTTAGGGGGCTTGGAGACCCAGTACTTC	CASSFLGGLETQYF
NA	TRBJ1-5	NA	TRBV2	TGTGCCAGCGCGAAAGAAAACGGGTGCAATCAGCCCCAGCATTTT	CASAKENGCNQPQHF
NA	TRBJ2-5	few	TRBV20-1	TGCAGTGCCGCGTGGGAGCCCAGCAGCGCACAAGAGACCCAGTACTTC	CSAAWEPSSAQETQYF
NA	TRBJ1-4	few	TRBV11-2	TGTGCCAGCAGCTTGGGGACGGGCGTTAATGAAAAACTGTTTTTT	CASSLGTGVNEKLFF
NA	TRBJ2-7	few	TRBV7-8	TGTGCCAGCAGTCCCGCCGGGGATTTGGGATACGAGCAGTACTTC	CASSPAGDLGYEQYF
NA	TRBJ2-1	NA	TRBV7-9	TGTGCCAGCAGCCCCCAGAATGAGCAGTTCTTC	CASSPQNEQFF
TRBD1	TRBJ1-1	many	TRBV11-2	TGTGCCAGCAGCCCTTGGACAGGGTGGAGGGCTGAAGCTTTCTTT	CASSPWTGWRAEAFF
TRBD2	TRBJ2-5	many	TRBV19	TGTGCCAGTAGTGCCCCCCGAGAAGCGGGGGAAGAGACCCAGTACTTC	CASSAPREAGEETQYF
NA	TRBJ1-2	NA	TRBV10-3	TGTGCCATCAGAGCCACGGACTCCCCTAACTATGGCTACACCTTC	CAIRATDSPNYGYTF
NA	TRBJ1-1	many	TRBV20-1	TGCAGTGCTAGAGAAATCCGGGACGGCGGGAGGTCTTTCTTT	CSAREIRDGGRSFF
TRBD2	TRBJ2-1	many	TRBV4-3	TGCGCCAGCAGCCAAGAAACTAGCGGGGGGTACAATGAGCAGTTCTTC	CASSQETSGGYNEQFF
NA	TRBJ2-1	NA	TRBV7-6	TGTGCCAGCAGCTCCCCTCCATACAATGTGCAGTTCTTC	CASSSPPYNVQFF
TRBD1	TRBJ2-4	many	TRBV6-6	TGTGCCAGCAGTTACGACAGGGGAGGCATTCAGTACTTC	CASSYDRGGIQYF
NA	TRBJ1-1	few	TRBV10-3	TGTGCCATCAGGAACGGGGGATCGGGCACTGAAGCTTTCTTT	CAIRNGGSGTEAFF
TRBD2	TRBJ2-1	few	TRBV4-3	TGCGCCAGCAGCCAAGTAGTAGCGGGGTGGAAAGAGCAGTTCTTC	CASSQVVAGWKEQFF
TRBD2	TRBJ2-1	NA	TRBV27	TGTGCCAGCAGTGGGTTTATCGGGGGGGCTTCCTACAATGAGCAGTTCTTC	CASSGFIGGASYNEQFF
TRBD1	TRBJ2-1	few	TRBV5-1	TGCGCCAGCAGCTTTCCGGGACAGGGGGTTGTTGAGCAGTTCTTC	CASSFPGQGVVEQFF
TRBD1	TRBJ1-1	few	TRBV28	TGTGCCAGCAGTTCCTTTGTAACCGGGACAGCGAACACTGAAGCTTTCTTT	CASSSFVTGTANTEAFF